A single sample is the source of the 19 T cell receptor beta chains below, sequenced in a study of identifying expanded T cells in peripheral blood. Some clones are missing from TCRdb's copy, which holds only in-frame ones; the method was immunoSEQ multiplex PCR. The sample contains approximately 81,000 clones, 84% of which appear only once. Sequenced sample: blood. These receptors came from a person aged 18-69 years in good health.

V is TRBV18 and J is TRBJ2-7, with 14 bases fitting TRBD2. Germline CDR1 KGHSH, CDR2 LQKENI. CDR3 length: 16 amino acids. The J segment lost 6 bases and the V segment lost 0 bases, leaving 4 bases of the junction unmatched. The CDR3 DNA follows: TGTGCCAGCTCACCACCGGGACTAGCGGGAGAGCTCGAGCAGTACTTC. This translates into CASSPPGLAGELEQYF.

This sequence joins TRBV7-2 and TRBJ2-2, with 8 bases that match TRBD2. Germline V CDR1 and CDR2: SGHTA, FQGNSA. V lost 2 bases, J lost 4 bases, and 9 bases stayed unmatched. The length of the CDR3 is 17 residues. CDR3 coding DNA: TGTGCCAGCAGCTTAATGGCGGGAGGCCCTCGCACCGGGGAGCTGTTTTTT. Translation gives CASSLMAGGPRTGELFF.

The rearrangement joins TRBV7-2 to TRBJ1-5; TRBD1 might be the D (5 bases). V dropped 5 bases and J dropped 0 bases, with 20 bases sitting between them. Germline V CDR1 and CDR2: SGHTA, FQGNSA. The CDR3 length is 18 residues. This CDR3 reads CASSLGQASLYSNQPQHF. CDR3 nucleotide sequence: TGTGCCAGCAGCCTAGGACAAGCCAGTCTCTATAGCAATCAGCCCCAGCATTTT.

V is TRBV7-8 and J is TRBJ1-4; no firm D call. CDR3 size: 17 residues. In germline, CDR1 is SGHVS, CDR2 FQNEAQ. Trimming cost V 1 base and J 0 bases, with 12 bases left between them. The DNA for the CDR3 is TGTGCCAGCAGCTTAGTTCCCGCTGGGTCAACTAATGAAAAACTGTTTTTT. It encodes CASSLVPAGSTNEKLFF.

The chain uses TRBV7-2 and TRBJ2-7, with TRBD2 matching 13 bases. Germline CDR1 is SGHTA and CDR2 is FQGNSA. The CDR3 is 19 residues long. V trimming: 5 bases; J trimming: 1 base; junction bases outside the gene matches: 14. CDR3 residues: CASSLDGLAGEVRSYEQYF. For the CDR3, the DNA is TGTGCCAGCAGCCTAGATGGACTAGCGGGAGAGGTTAGGTCCTACGAGCAGTACTTC.

The genes are TRBV28 and TRBJ2-7; 7 bases are shared with TRBD1. The CDR3 is 13 residues long. Per the germline V gene, CDR1 is MDHEN and CDR2 is SYDVKM. The ends lost 6 bases at V and 2 bases at J; junction bases unmatched: 4. The CDR3 reads CASRRTGTYEQYF. Here the CDR3 DNA reads TGTGCCAGCAGGCGGACAGGCACCTACGAGCAGTACTTC.

V and J are TRBV28 and TRBJ1-4; the D gene is possibly TRBD1 (6 bases). The germline V gene has CDR1 MDHEN and CDR2 SYDVKM. V was pared by 4 bases and J by 0 bases, with 12 bases between. This CDR3 is 16 amino acids long. CDR3 in amino acids: CASSSPGQPTNEKLFF. The CDR3 region has the DNA TGTGCCAGCAGTTCGCCCGGACAGCCAACTAATGAAAAACTGTTTTTT.

CDR3 nucleotides: TGTGCCAGCAGGCAACCCAGGGGGACATATGGCTACACCTTC. Protein product: CASRQPRGTYGYTF. The V gene is TRBV6-5, the J gene TRBJ1-2; 7 nucleotides align to TRBD1. CDR1 and CDR2 from the germline V gene are MNHEY and SVGAGI. The V gene end was trimmed by 6 bases and the J gene end by 5 bases; junction bases not matched to a gene: 9. The CDR3 is 14 amino acids.

CDR3 in amino acids: CASTNLRGTTEAFF. The CDR3 DNA follows: TGCGCCAGCACTAACCTCAGGGGGACGACTGAAGCTTTCTTT. The genes are TRBV5-1 and TRBJ1-1, with 7 bases aligning to TRBD1. The CDR3 length is 14 residues. The V gene end was trimmed by 6 bases and the J gene end by 5 bases; junction bases not matched to a gene: 10. Germline CDR1 reads SGHRS; CDR2 reads YFSETQ.

This clone was seen once. The rearrangement joins TRBV5-1 to TRBJ2-7, with 9 positions matching TRBD1. CDR1 is SGHRS and CDR2 is YFSETQ in the germline V gene. V lost 3 bases to trimming and J lost 6 bases; unmatched junction nucleotides: 7. The CDR3 contains 14 residues. CDR3 amino acids: CASSSPGQGGEQYF. The DNA of the CDR3 is TGCGCCAGCAGCTCCCCGGGACAGGGAGGCGAGCAGTACTTC.

The rearrangement joins TRBV5-1 to TRBJ2-3; 9 bases fit TRBD1. Germline CDR1 and CDR2: SGHRS and YFSETQ. There are 15 residues in the CDR3. Trimming removed 5 bases from V and 6 bases from J; junction bases left unmatched: 10. The CDR3: CASRSTGGSGDTQYF. CDR3 bases: TGCGCCAGCAGATCGACAGGGGGGAGCGGGGATACGCAGTATTTT. Based on the CDR3 plus reference TRBV5-1 and TRBJ2-3, the full variable domain is KAGVTQTPRYLIKTRGQQVTLSCSPISGHRSVSWYQQTPGQGLQFLFEYFSETQRNKGNFPGRFSGRQFSNSRSEMNVSTLELGDSALYLCASRSTGGSGDTQYFGPGTRLTVL.

V usage is TRBV10-1 and J usage is TRBJ2-1; weak D call: TRBD1 (5 bases). V dropped 2 bases and J dropped 4 bases, with 9 bases sitting between them. Germline lookup yields CDR1 WNHNN and CDR2 SYGVQD (reference sequence). The CDR3 length is 14 residues. CDR3 protein: CASSEDSEYNEQFF. CDR3 coding DNA: TGCGCCAGCAGTGAGGACAGTGAGTACAATGAGCAGTTCTTC.

This chain links TRBV7-2 with TRBJ2-1; tentative D call: TRBD2 (5 bases). Germline V lookup: CDR1 SGHTA, CDR2 FQGNSA. The CDR3 length is 12 residues. With 7 bases removed from V and 9 bases from J, the gap between germline ends came to 13 bases. The CDR3, as DNA: TGTGCCAGCAACGTACACAGCGGTGAGCAGTTCTTC. Its translation: CASNVHSGEQFF.

The chain recombines TRBV11-1 with TRBJ2-7; D is uncertain. Trimming left V 6 bases short and J 3 bases short, with 21 bases between. The CDR3 is made up of 16 amino acids. CDR1 and CDR2 (germline): SGHAT, FQDESV (reference sequence). The CDR3 DNA sequence: TGTGCCAGCAGTTCCGGTTTAGGACGGTATATCTACGAGCAGTACTTC. Translated: CASSSGLGRYIYEQYF.

This chain uses TRBV4-3 with TRBJ2-1; D uncertain. This CDR3 is 13 amino acids long. Germline CDR1 reads LGHNA; CDR2 reads YSLEER. V was pared by 0 bases and J by 7 bases, with 7 bases between. CDR3 in DNA: TGCGCCAGCAGCCAAGATTCCGGAAATGAGCAGTTCTTC. Encoded protein: CASSQDSGNEQFF.

The V gene is TRBV5-6, the J gene TRBJ2-7, with D perhaps matching TRBD2 (6 bases). Per germline, CDR1 SGHDT and CDR2 YYEEEE. CDR3 size: 13 residues. The V end was cut by 4 bases, the J end by 6 bases, with 14 bases between. CDR3 region: CASSRAWDSEQYF. As DNA, the CDR3 is TGTGCCAGCAGCAGAGCTTGGGACTCCGAGCAGTACTTC.

The V gene is TRBV21-1, the J gene TRBJ1-4. TRBV21-1 is a listed pseudogene. The CDR3 has 19 amino acids. The chain's CDR3 is CASSNGTRTFMGTNEKLFF. The CDR3, as DNA: TGTGCCAGCAGCAACGGGACGCGAACCTTCATGGGGACTAATGAAAAACTGTTTTTT.

V and J are TRBV4-1 and TRBJ2-1; 13 bases map to TRBD2. With V trimmed by 1 base and J by 9 bases, 6 bases remained unmatched. The CDR3 has 16 residues. Germline CDR1 MGHRA, CDR2 YSYEKL. CDR3 protein: CASSQATSGRAGEQFF. CDR3 nucleotides: TGCGCCAGCAGCCAAGCAACTAGCGGGAGGGCCGGTGAGCAGTTCTTC.

This chain uses TRBV2 with TRBJ1-1; no reliable D call. The V end lost 5 bases, the J end lost 1 base, and 8 bases lay between the germline ends. Germline V gene data show CDR1 as SNHLY and CDR2 as FYNNEI. CDR3 length equals 13 residues. The CDR3 reads CASSMERNTEAFF. Here the CDR3 DNA reads TGTGCCAGCAGTATGGAGAGGAACACTGAAGCTTTCTTT.